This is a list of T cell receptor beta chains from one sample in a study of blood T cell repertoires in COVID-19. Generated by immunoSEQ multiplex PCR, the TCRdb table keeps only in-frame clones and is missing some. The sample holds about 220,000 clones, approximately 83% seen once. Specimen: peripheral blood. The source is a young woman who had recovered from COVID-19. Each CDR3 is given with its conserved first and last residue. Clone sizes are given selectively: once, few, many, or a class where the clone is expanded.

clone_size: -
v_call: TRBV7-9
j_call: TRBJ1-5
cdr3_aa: CASSLDKERPQHF

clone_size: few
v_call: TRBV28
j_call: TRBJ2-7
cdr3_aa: CASSFSDRVEEQYF

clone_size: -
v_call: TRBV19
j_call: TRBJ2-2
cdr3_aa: CASQIRRGGELFF

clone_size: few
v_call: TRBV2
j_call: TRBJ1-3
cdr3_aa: CASISEFSGNTIYF

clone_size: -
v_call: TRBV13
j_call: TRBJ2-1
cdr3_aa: CASSWGLSSYNEQFF

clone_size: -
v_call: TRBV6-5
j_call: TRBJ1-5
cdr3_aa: CASSYHAEGQPQHF

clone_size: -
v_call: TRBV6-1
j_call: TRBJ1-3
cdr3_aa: CASSELGVSGNTIYF

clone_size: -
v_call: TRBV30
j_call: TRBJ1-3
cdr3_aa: CAWSVQRGVSGNTIYF

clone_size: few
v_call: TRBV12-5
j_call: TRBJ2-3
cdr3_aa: CASGLGMTGGHTDTQYF

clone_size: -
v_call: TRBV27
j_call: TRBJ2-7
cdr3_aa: CASSLSKGGYEQYF

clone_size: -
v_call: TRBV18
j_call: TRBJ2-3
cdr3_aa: CASSPASPGDTQYF

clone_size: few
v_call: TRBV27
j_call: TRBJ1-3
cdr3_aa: CASSLLGVAGNTIYF

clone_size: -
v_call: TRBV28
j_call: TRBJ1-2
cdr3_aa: CASSLMRTVPNYGYTF

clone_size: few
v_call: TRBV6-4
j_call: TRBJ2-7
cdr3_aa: CASLAVLSYEQYF

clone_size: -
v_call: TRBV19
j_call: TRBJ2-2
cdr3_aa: CASTPIGQGLIGELFF

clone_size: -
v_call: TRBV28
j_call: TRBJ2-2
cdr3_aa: CASRRVPNTGELFF

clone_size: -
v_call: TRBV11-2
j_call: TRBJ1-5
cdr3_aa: CASSLGQGRAANQPQHF

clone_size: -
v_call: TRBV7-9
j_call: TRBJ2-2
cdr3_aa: CASSLGSGRNTGELFF

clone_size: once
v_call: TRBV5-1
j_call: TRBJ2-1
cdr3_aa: CASSFGPTGDEQFF

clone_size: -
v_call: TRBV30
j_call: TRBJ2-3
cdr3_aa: CAWSVQGGPDTQYF

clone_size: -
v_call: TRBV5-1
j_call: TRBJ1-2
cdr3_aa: CASSLVEAYGYTF

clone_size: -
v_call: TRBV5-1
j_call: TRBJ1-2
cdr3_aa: CASRAQQGQGYGYTF

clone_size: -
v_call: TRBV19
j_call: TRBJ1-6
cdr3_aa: CASSRDSQSPLHF

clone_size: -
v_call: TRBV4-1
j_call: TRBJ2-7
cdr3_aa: CASSQIAGTGPYEQYF

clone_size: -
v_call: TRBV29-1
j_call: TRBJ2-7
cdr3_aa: CSVATGIRFYEQYF

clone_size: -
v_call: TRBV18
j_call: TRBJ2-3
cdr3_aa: CASSPESITDTQYF

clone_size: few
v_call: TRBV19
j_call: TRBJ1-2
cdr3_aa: CASSTLGTSHYGYTF

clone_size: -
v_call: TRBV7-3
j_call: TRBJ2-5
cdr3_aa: CASSLMASGNQETQYF

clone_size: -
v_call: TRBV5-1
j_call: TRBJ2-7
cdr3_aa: CASSLAGLAGGPYEQYF

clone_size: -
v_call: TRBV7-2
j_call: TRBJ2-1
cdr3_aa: CASSHGTSVNNEQFF

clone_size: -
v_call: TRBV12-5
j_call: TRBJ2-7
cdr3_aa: CASGLVLGGQGLYEQYF

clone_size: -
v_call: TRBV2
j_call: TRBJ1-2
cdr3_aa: CASSQDRGRSYGYTF

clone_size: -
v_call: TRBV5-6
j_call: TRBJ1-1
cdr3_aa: CASSYRTGANTEAFF

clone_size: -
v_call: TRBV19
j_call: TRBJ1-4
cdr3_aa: CASSITGGNEKLFF

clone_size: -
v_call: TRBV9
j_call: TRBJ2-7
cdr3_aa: CASSRTSGYEQYF

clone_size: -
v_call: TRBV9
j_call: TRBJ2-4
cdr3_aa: CASSPGENIQYF

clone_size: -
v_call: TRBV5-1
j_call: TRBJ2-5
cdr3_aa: CASKGQGTGGAAQYF

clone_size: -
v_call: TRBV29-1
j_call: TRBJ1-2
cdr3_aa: CSVEVFEQGDGYTF

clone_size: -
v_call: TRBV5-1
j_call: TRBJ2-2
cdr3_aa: CASSSTLAGETGELFF

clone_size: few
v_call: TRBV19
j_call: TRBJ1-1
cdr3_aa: CASSYFTKEFTRRAFF

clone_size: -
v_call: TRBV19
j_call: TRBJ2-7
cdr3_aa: CASSIRDRAFEQYF

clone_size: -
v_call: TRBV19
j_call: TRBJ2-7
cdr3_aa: CASSKERGWIAYEQYF

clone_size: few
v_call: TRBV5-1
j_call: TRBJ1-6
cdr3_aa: CASSVRTGGDSPLHF

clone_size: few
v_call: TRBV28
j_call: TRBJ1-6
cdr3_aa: CASGEVRGEGSPLHF

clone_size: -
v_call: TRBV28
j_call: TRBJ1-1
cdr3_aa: CASSFPETGRDSQAFF

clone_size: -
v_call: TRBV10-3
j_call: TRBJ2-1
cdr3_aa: CAISESVFRNEQFF

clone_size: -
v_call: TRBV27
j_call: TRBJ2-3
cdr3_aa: CASSRAGSLSTDTQYF

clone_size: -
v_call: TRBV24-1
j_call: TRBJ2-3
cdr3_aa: CATSDFGGVADTQYF